This T cell receptor (beta chain) was sequenced in a study of response to subunit inactivated influenza vaccine. Study findings and constraints: Few additional T cells are recruited per seasonal influenza vaccination, authors suggested.

In regard to this clonotype: Its antigen is as yet unknown.

TCRdb re-analysed the RT-PCR reads in MiXCR, keeping a single row per CDR3 protein. The table includes hundreds of thousands of distinct CDR3 sequences, roughly 12% detected once. The trim removed 0 bases at V and 1 base at J, leaving 2 bases unmatched. CDR3 length equals 16 residues. Germline V gene data show CDR1 as MNHEY and CDR2 as SVGAGI. The sequencing used PBMCs from blood, collected on the day of vaccination. The V and J genes are TRBV6-5 and TRBJ1-3; TRBD1 matches at 8 bases. The source of this sequence is a man over 45 who received an inactivated influenza vaccine. Here the CDR3 DNA reads TGTGCCAGCAGTTACTCGAACAGGGGGTCTGGAAACACCATATATTTT. It yields the protein CASSYSNRGSGNTIYF.